This TCR delta chain was found in a study of Vγ9Vδ2 T cells in congenital toxoplasmosis (dated by TCRdb to the early 2020s). General notes on the study: The diagnosis of congenital toxoplasmosis relied on IgG, IgM and IgA serology, Western blot and an in-house interferon-gamma release assay. This study compared the CDR3 repertoires of the gamma and delta chains in sorted blood gammadelta T cells from congenitally T. gondii-infected infants versus uninfected infants. Infant repertoires were sequenced at 2 months after birth and at 1 year of age. TCR sequencing was performed on five or six infected and about ten uninfected infants at 2 months and on 3 infected and 4 uninfected infants at 1 year. Broader findings and caveats from the paper: Two months was the earliest age with enough suitable sample material for TCR repertoire analysis, so newborn repertoires were not sequenced. A public TRGV9 clonotype was highly prevalent in both infected and uninfected infants. The repertoire differences between infected and uninfected infants were less clear at 1 year of age than at 2 months. Compared with uninfected infants, infected infants at 2 months appeared to have fewer N additions in their TRGV9 and TRDV2 CDR3s, and this was especially true for TRDV2-TRDJ1 sequences. Among roughly 2-month-old infants, germline-encoded fetal-type TRDV2 CDR3 sequences seemed to show up more often in infected than in uninfected infants, which suggests an in utero expansion footprint.

Using SuperScript II, cDNA was generated through template-switch reverse transcription, with TRGC- and TRDC-specific primers combined in a single tube. The TRGC primer was designed so that it binds both the TRGC1 and the TRGC2 constant genes. The KAPA Real-Time Library Amplification Kit was used for TRG and TRD amplification, and AMPure XP bead purification was performed between steps. Index PCR with the Nextera XT Index Kit was used to attach the Illumina sequencing adapters. An Illumina MiSeq running the V2 300 kit was used to sequence the TRG and TRD amplicons, producing 150 bp paired-end reads. On the authors' methods: Before further analysis, read quality was checked using FastQC version 0.11.8. Reads were aligned against the TRG or TRD reference genes from GenBank, and CDR3 sequences were constructed using MiXCR version 3.0.3. MiXCR defaults were kept, except that TRDD gene segments were assembled using 3 rather than 5 consecutive nucleotides. N additions, CDR3 length, J segment length and clonotype sharing between samples were calculated with VDJtools version 1.2.1. Out-of-frame CDR3 sequences and those containing stop codons were excluded from analysis. Infant repertoires were assessed for overlap with previously published fetal, cord blood and adult blood Vgamma9Vdelta2 repertoires. After TCRdb called clones again from the public reads with CATT, rows with identical DNA were merged. TCRdb, not the authors, supplied the V and J calls. A total of 600 or so delta-chain clones appear in this sample, approximately 7.5% of them only once. The ten largest clones add up to more than 13% of the sample.

V lost 2 bases and J lost 0 bases, and the count of bases not matched to a germline gene is 1. The germline V gene provides CDR1 NSMFDY and CDR2 ISSIKDK. The CDR3 numbers 17 residues from cysteine through phenylalanine. The DNA shown is the 51-base CDR3, in frame from base 1. This clone is identified as large (0.1 to 1%). The clone's antigen remains unknown. Nothing much larger sits one base from this clone, and base qualities are not available. Mothers of both infected and uninfected infants received the same treatment, using spiramycin and/or pyrimethamine plus sulfadiazine plus folinic acid. All infants, both infected and uninfected, were delivered at term after more than 37 weeks of gestation. Approximately 1 mL of blood was processed into PBMCs by Lymphoprep gradient centrifugation, then cryopreserved in liquid nitrogen and shipped to Belgium. Thawed PBMCs were labeled with Zombie NIR viability dye and stained with CD3, TCR gammadelta, Vgamma9 and Vdelta2 antibodies. CD3+ TCRgammadelta+ T cells were sorted on a FACSAria III with a mean purity of about 98%. For each sample, RNA was extracted from approximately 10,000 sorted gammadelta T cells with the RNeasy Micro Kit. The study infants had mothers who were enrolled with primary T. gondii infection during pregnancy. The infants' peripheral blood was drawn at an outpatient microbiology and virology center located in Pavia, Italy.

The sample was gamma-delta T cells from blood. The receptor was derived from a child under 10 years old born to a mother with Toxoplasma gondii infection during pregnancy, either congenitally infected or uninfected (not recorded which). Recombination connected TRAV29/DV5 to TRDJ3, with 11 bases in between that match TRDD3. The CDR3 reads CAASTGGYSWDTRQMFF. The base sequence is TGTGCAGCAAGTACTGGGGGATACTCCTGGGACACCCGACAGATGTTTTTC.